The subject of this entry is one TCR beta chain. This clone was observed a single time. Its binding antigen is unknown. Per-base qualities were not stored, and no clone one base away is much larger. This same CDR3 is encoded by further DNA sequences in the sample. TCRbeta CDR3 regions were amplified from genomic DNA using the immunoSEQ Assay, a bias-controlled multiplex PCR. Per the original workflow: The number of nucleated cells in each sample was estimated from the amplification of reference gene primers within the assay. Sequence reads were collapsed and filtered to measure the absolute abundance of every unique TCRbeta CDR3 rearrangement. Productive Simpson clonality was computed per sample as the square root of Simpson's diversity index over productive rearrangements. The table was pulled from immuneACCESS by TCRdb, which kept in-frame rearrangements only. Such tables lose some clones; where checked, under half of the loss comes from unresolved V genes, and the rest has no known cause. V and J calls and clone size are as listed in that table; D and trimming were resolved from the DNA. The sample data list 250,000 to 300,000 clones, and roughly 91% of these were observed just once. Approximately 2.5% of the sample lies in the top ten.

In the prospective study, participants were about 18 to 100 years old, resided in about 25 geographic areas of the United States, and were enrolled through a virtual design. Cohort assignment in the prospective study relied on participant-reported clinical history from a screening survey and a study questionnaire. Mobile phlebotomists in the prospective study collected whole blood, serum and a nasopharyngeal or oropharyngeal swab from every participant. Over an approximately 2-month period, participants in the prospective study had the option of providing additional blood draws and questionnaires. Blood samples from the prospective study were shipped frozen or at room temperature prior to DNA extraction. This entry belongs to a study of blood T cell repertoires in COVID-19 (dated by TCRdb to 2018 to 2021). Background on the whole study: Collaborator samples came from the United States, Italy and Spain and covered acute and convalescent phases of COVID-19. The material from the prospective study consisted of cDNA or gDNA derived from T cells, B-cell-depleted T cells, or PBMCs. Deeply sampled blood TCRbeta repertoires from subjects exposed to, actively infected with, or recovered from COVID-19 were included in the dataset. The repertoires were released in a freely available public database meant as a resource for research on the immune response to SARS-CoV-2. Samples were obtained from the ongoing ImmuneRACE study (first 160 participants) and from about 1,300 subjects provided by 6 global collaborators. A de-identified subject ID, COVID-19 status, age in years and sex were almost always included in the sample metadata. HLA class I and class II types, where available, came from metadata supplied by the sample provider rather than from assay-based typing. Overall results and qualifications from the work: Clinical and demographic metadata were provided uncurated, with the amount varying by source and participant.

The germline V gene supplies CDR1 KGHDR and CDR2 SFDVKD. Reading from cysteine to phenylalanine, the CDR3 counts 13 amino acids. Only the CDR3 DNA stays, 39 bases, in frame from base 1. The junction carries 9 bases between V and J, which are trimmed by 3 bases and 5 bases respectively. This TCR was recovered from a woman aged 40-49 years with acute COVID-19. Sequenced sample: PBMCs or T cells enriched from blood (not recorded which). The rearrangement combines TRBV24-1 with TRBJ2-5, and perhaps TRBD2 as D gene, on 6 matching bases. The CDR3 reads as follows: CATSDGGRETQYF. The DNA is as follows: TGTGCCACCAGTGATGGAGGGCGGGAGACCCAGTACTTC.